This T cell receptor (beta chain) was retrieved from a study of T cells in tumors after PD-1 blockade. Overall study: Peripheral blood samples averaged 36,536 unique clonotypes and roughly 110,000 templates.

Measured with immunoSEQ multiplex PCR; TCRdb has only the in-frame clones, and not every one. The data show approximately 47,000 clones, around 80% seen once. The CDR3 sequence is 18 residues long. V gave up 0 bases and J gave up 5 bases; unmatched junction bases: 12. CDR1 and CDR2 (germline): MNHEY, SVGEGT. The chain carries TRBV6-2 or TRBV6-3 and TRBJ2-7; 11 bases line up with TRBD2. The sequence was collected from a human donor with advanced basal cell or squamous cell carcinoma (not recorded which). Sequenced here: PBMCs, sampled before anti-PD-1 therapy. DNA of the CDR3: TGTGCCAGCAGTTACTCGTTCGGGACTAGCGGCATTTTCCACGAGCAGTACTTC. Translated, it gives CASSYSFGTSGIFHEQYF.